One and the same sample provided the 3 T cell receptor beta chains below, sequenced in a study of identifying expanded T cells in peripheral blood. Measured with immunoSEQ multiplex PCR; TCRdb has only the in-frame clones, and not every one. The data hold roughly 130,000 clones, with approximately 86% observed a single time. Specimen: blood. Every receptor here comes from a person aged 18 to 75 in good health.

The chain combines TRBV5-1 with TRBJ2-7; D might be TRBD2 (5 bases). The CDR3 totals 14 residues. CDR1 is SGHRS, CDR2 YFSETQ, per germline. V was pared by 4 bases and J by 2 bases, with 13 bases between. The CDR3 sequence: CASSPQSGPYEQYF. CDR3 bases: TGCGCCAGCAGCCCCCAAAGCGGCCCCTACGAGCAGTACTTC.

The CDR3 coding sequence is TGTGCCAGCAGCCAAGGGGCACTATTAGTCTCAGATACGCAGTATTTT. It encodes CASSQGALLVSDTQYF. V and J are TRBV4-2 and TRBJ2-3; unclear D gene. The CDR3 length is 16 residues. Germline loops: CDR1 LGHNA, CDR2 YNFKEQ. The V end was cut by 1 base, the J end by 4 bases, with 15 bases between.

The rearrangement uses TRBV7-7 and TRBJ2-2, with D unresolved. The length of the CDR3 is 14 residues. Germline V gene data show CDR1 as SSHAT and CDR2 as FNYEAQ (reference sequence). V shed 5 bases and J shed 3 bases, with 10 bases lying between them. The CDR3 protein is CASSAREDTGELFF. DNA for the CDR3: TGTGCCAGCAGCGCCCGTGAGGACACCGGGGAGCTGTTTTTT. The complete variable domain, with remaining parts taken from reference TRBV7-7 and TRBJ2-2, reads GAGVSQSPRYKVTKRGQDVTLRCDPISSHATLYWYQQALGQGPEFLTYFNYEAQPDKSGLPSDRFSAERPEGSISTLTIQRTEQRDSAMYRCASSAREDTGELFFGEGSRLTVL.